Included here is one T cell receptor beta chain sequence, with context. Germline CDR1 and CDR2: SNHLY and FYNNEI. V gave up 4 bases and J gave up 0 bases; unmatched junction bases: 15. The CDR3 length is 19 residues. The record originates from a study of blood T cell repertoires in COVID-19. Here immunoSEQ multiplex PCR was the method, and the copy in TCRdb shows in-frame clones only, minus some. This table holds 100,000 to 150,000 clones, about 80% found once. This clonotype was obtained from a middle-aged man with active or convalescent COVID-19. The material sequenced was peripheral blood. The V gene is TRBV2, the J gene TRBJ2-1; TRBD1 matches 7 bases. This CDR3 reads CASSVKDRLFLYSYNEQFF. The CDR3 bases are TGTGCCAGCAGTGTAAAGGACAGGCTCTTCCTCTACTCCTACAATGAGCAGTTCTTC.